The rows below give T cell receptor beta chains drawn from one sample of a study of T cell responses to AZD1222 COVID-19 vaccine. Generated by immunoSEQ multiplex PCR, the TCRdb table keeps only in-frame clones and is missing some. The sample holds around 100,000 clones, roughly 88% seen once. The input for sequencing was peripheral blood, taken on day 0 of AZD1222 vaccination. These receptors were obtained from an adult in good health. CDR3s include the opening cysteine and the closing phenylalanine or tryptophan. Fields, in order: clone size, J gene, D gene, CDR3 length, V gene, CDR3 protein, CDR3 DNA. D genes are given only for firm matches. Clone size appears in some rows only: once, few, many, or a class for an expanded clone.

size: -
J: TRBJ2-3
D: -
length: 11
V: TRBV12-3/TRBV12-4
CDR3: CASGFSDTQYF
DNA: TGTGCCAGCGGGTTCTCGGATACGCAGTATTTT

size: -
J: TRBJ1-2
D: -
length: 13
V: TRBV18
CDR3: CASSPGTLYGYTF
DNA: TGTGCCAGCTCACCCGGGACACTCTATGGCTACACCTTC

size: -
J: TRBJ2-7
D: TRBD1
length: 13
V: TRBV7-9
CDR3: CAIPGQGDYEQYF
DNA: TGTGCCATCCCGGGACAGGGAGACTACGAGCAGTACTTC

size: -
J: TRBJ1-2
D: -
length: 15
V: TRBV24-1
CDR3: CATSDGGGMVYGYTF
DNA: TGTGCCACCAGTGATGGGGGGGGAATGGTCTATGGCTACACCTTC

size: -
J: TRBJ1-2
D: -
length: 14
V: TRBV2
CDR3: CAGRVGTANYGYTF
DNA: TGTGCCGGTCGCGTGGGTACGGCTAACTATGGCTACACCTTC

size: few
J: TRBJ2-7
D: -
length: 15
V: TRBV7-2
CDR3: CASSLMSGFSYEQYF
DNA: TGTGCCAGCAGCTTAATGTCAGGTTTCTCCTACGAGCAGTACTTC

size: -
J: TRBJ1-1
D: TRBD1
length: 12
V: TRBV6-1
CDR3: CASSDGTVEAFF
DNA: TGTGCCAGCAGTGACGGGACAGTTGAAGCTTTCTTT

size: -
J: TRBJ1-5
D: -
length: 16
V: TRBV5-1
CDR3: CASSLGGGDGNQPQHF
DNA: TGCGCCAGCAGCTTAGGGGGGGGCGATGGCAATCAGCCCCAGCATTTT

size: -
J: TRBJ2-1
D: -
length: 12
V: TRBV12-3/TRBV12-4
CDR3: CASTSRYNEQFF
DNA: TGTGCCAGCACCTCTCGCTACAATGAGCAGTTCTTC

size: few
J: TRBJ1-1
D: -
length: 13
V: TRBV18
CDR3: CASSPGENTEAFF
DNA: TGTGCCAGCTCACCGGGAGAGAACACTGAAGCTTTCTTT

size: -
J: TRBJ1-3
D: -
length: 14
V: TRBV18
CDR3: CASSPDLAGNTIYF
DNA: TGTGCCAGCTCACCAGACCTGGCTGGAAACACCATATATTTT

size: -
J: TRBJ1-1
D: -
length: 13
V: TRBV4-2
CDR3: CASSPEQGTEAFF
DNA: TGTGCCAGCAGCCCAGAGCAGGGAACTGAAGCTTTCTTT

size: -
J: TRBJ2-5
D: -
length: 12
V: TRBV7-9
CDR3: CASVGGVETQYF
DNA: TGTGCCAGCGTCGGCGGGGTGGAGACCCAGTACTTC

size: -
J: TRBJ1-2
D: -
length: 14
V: TRBV6-6
CDR3: CASSYSTGSTGYTF
DNA: TGTGCCAGCAGTTACTCGACAGGATCGACCGGCTACACCTTC

size: -
J: TRBJ1-2
D: -
length: 16
V: TRBV7-6
CDR3: CASSNLGGARGDGYTF
DNA: TGTGCCAGCAGCAACCTAGGGGGGGCGCGAGGTGATGGCTACACCTTC

size: -
J: TRBJ1-3
D: -
length: 15
V: TRBV11-2
CDR3: CASSQDGTPGNTIYF
DNA: TGTGCCAGCAGCCAAGACGGGACACCTGGAAACACCATATATTTT

size: -
J: TRBJ1-5
D: TRBD1
length: 16
V: TRBV15
CDR3: CATSIWTGRVNQPQHF
DNA: TGTGCCACCAGCATTTGGACAGGGAGGGTCAATCAGCCCCAGCATTTT

size: -
J: TRBJ2-5
D: -
length: 13
V: TRBV6-5
CDR3: CASSSGPQETQYF
DNA: TGTGCCAGCAGTTCCGGGCCCCAAGAGACCCAGTACTTC

size: -
J: TRBJ2-5
D: TRBD1
length: 13
V: TRBV2
CDR3: CASGDRVQETQYF
DNA: TGTGCCAGCGGAGACAGGGTCCAGGAGACCCAGTACTTC

size: -
J: TRBJ1-1
D: -
length: 12
V: TRBV28
CDR3: CASSLVTTEAFF
DNA: TGTGCCAGCAGTCTGGTTACGACTGAAGCTTTCTTT

size: -
J: TRBJ2-7
D: -
length: 15
V: TRBV28
CDR3: CASALSGSLSYEQYF
DNA: TGTGCCAGCGCTCTTAGTGGGAGCCTCTCCTACGAGCAGTACTTC

size: -
J: TRBJ1-2
D: TRBD1
length: 14
V: TRBV2
CDR3: CASTLGAGTDGYTF
DNA: TGTGCCAGCACCCTGGGGGCAGGGACAGATGGCTACACCTTC

size: -
J: TRBJ1-3
D: -
length: 13
V: TRBV7-2
CDR3: CASSFGVGNTIYF
DNA: TGTGCCAGCAGCTTCGGGGTTGGAAACACCATATATTTT

size: -
J: TRBJ2-1
D: -
length: 15
V: TRBV15
CDR3: CATSRTPFLGNEQFF
DNA: TGTGCCACCAGCAGAACTCCCTTCCTCGGGAATGAGCAGTTCTTC

size: -
J: TRBJ2-7
D: -
length: 15
V: TRBV5-5
CDR3: CASSLGASASYEQYF
DNA: TGTGCCAGCAGCTTGGGGGCTAGCGCTTCCTACGAGCAGTACTTC

size: -
J: TRBJ1-6
D: TRBD1
length: 14
V: TRBV5-1
CDR3: CASSSLDRDSPLHF
DNA: TGCGCCAGCAGCTCCCTCGACAGGGACTCACCCCTCCACTTT

size: -
J: TRBJ1-5
D: -
length: 14
V: TRBV19
CDR3: CASSISPGHQPQHF
DNA: TGTGCCAGTAGTATATCCCCGGGACATCAGCCCCAGCATTTT

size: -
J: TRBJ2-1
D: TRBD2
length: 16
V: TRBV7-8
CDR3: CASGGGPASGRDEQFF
DNA: TGTGCCAGCGGGGGGGGACCGGCTAGCGGGAGGGATGAGCAGTTCTTC

size: -
J: TRBJ1-2
D: -
length: 12
V: TRBV6-2/TRBV6-3
CDR3: CASSLMGDGYTF
DNA: TGTGCCAGCAGTTTAATGGGGGACGGCTACACCTTC

size: -
J: TRBJ1-2
D: -
length: 14
V: TRBV4-2
CDR3: CASSQVLGGDGYTF
DNA: TGTGCCAGCAGCCAAGTACTCGGGGGAGATGGCTACACCTTC

size: -
J: TRBJ2-7
D: TRBD1
length: 15
V: TRBV18
CDR3: CASSPPRTGLDEQYF
DNA: TGTGCCAGCTCACCGCCCAGGACAGGGCTGGACGAGCAGTACTTC

size: -
J: TRBJ2-7
D: TRBD2
length: 16
V: TRBV28
CDR3: CASSLGGTSGTYEQYF
DNA: TGTGCCAGCAGTTTAGGAGGGACTAGCGGAACCTACGAGCAGTACTTC

size: once
J: TRBJ1-1
D: -
length: 14
V: TRBV6-6
CDR3: CASSYSQGGTEAFF
DNA: TGTGCCAGCAGTTACAGTCAGGGCGGCACTGAAGCTTTCTTT

size: -
J: TRBJ1-4
D: -
length: 14
V: TRBV6-5
CDR3: CASSSQGRDEKLFF
DNA: TGTGCCAGCAGTTCGCAGGGTAGAGATGAAAAACTGTTTTTT

size: -
J: TRBJ2-7
D: TRBD1
length: 15
V: TRBV5-4
CDR3: CASSRGQGSSYEQYF
DNA: TGTGCCAGCAGCCGCGGACAGGGCAGCTCCTACGAGCAGTACTTC

size: -
J: TRBJ1-2
D: -
length: 15
V: TRBV7-9
CDR3: CASSLGGSTLYGYTF
DNA: TGTGCCAGCAGCTTGGGGGGGTCGACTCTCTATGGCTACACCTTC

size: -
J: TRBJ2-1
D: TRBD2
length: 15
V: TRBV6-5
CDR3: CASRPWTSGYNEQFF
DNA: TGTGCCAGCAGGCCTTGGACTAGCGGATACAATGAGCAGTTCTTC

size: -
J: TRBJ2-7
D: -
length: 16
V: TRBV21-1
CDR3: CASSKALVRVSYEQYF
DNA: TGTGCCAGCAGCAAAGCGCTCGTCAGGGTCTCCTACGAGCAGTACTTC

size: medium-sized
J: TRBJ2-1
D: -
length: 15
V: TRBV7-9
CDR3: CASSFDNTPRDEQFF
DNA: TGTGCCAGCAGCTTCGACAATACCCCTAGAGACGAGCAGTTCTTC

size: -
J: TRBJ1-3
D: -
length: 14
V: TRBV6-1
CDR3: CASSDDSSGNTIYF
DNA: TGTGCCAGCAGTGATGACAGCTCTGGAAACACCATATATTTT

size: once
J: TRBJ2-7
D: TRBD1
length: 14
V: TRBV10-3
CDR3: CAISRDRASYEQYF
DNA: TGTGCCATCAGCCGGGACAGGGCCTCCTACGAGCAGTACTTC

size: few
J: TRBJ1-2
D: TRBD1
length: 15
V: TRBV4-1
CDR3: CASSQQGATFYGYTF
DNA: TGCGCCAGCAGCCAGCAGGGGGCCACTTTCTATGGCTACACCTTC

size: -
J: TRBJ1-2
D: -
length: 13
V: TRBV28
CDR3: CASSLWAVYGYTF
DNA: TGTGCCAGCAGTTTATGGGCAGTGTATGGCTACACCTTC

size: -
J: TRBJ2-7
D: TRBD2
length: 14
V: TRBV11-2
CDR3: CASSLVGRVGEQYF
DNA: TGTGCCAGCAGCTTAGTCGGGAGGGTGGGCGAGCAGTACTTC

size: -
J: TRBJ1-5
D: -
length: 12
V: TRBV10-1
CDR3: CASSHSNQPQHF
DNA: TGCGCCAGCAGTCATAGCAATCAGCCCCAGCATTTT

size: -
J: TRBJ1-1
D: -
length: 13
V: TRBV7-9
CDR3: CASSLYGNTEAFF
DNA: TGTGCCAGCAGCTTATACGGAAACACTGAAGCTTTCTTT

size: -
J: TRBJ2-7
D: TRBD1
length: 15
V: TRBV6-5
CDR3: CASSSPGQVAYEQYF
DNA: TGTGCCAGCAGTTCGCCGGGACAGGTTGCCTACGAGCAGTACTTC

size: -
J: TRBJ2-7
D: TRBD1
length: 13
V: TRBV7-9
CDR3: CASSSGQADEQYF
DNA: TGTGCCAGCAGCTCGGGACAGGCTGACGAGCAGTACTTC

size: few
J: TRBJ2-1
D: TRBD1
length: 16
V: TRBV3-1/TRBV3-2
CDR3: CASSNRTGGILNEQFF
DNA: TGTGCCAGCAGCAATCGGACAGGGGGCATACTAAATGAGCAGTTCTTC

size: once
J: TRBJ2-7
D: TRBD2
length: 14
V: TRBV6-5
CDR3: CASAQLAGEYEQYF
DNA: TGTGCCAGCGCTCAACTAGCGGGAGAGTACGAGCAGTACTTC

size: -
J: TRBJ1-5
D: -
length: 16
V: TRBV19
CDR3: CASSLTPQGSGQPQHF
DNA: TGTGCCAGTAGTCTTACACCACAGGGCAGTGGTCAGCCCCAGCATTTT

size: few
J: TRBJ2-2
D: TRBD1
length: 15
V: TRBV5-1
CDR3: CASSRTGGFTGELFF
DNA: TGCGCCAGCAGCCGAACAGGGGGCTTCACCGGGGAGCTGTTTTTT

size: -
J: TRBJ1-1
D: -
length: 13
V: TRBV7-2
CDR3: CASSLLDGDEAFF
DNA: TGTGCCAGCAGCCTCCTGGACGGCGATGAGGCTTTCTTT

size: -
J: TRBJ1-2
D: -
length: 15
V: TRBV5-1
CDR3: CASSSGRTLNYGYTF
DNA: TGCGCCAGCAGCTCTGGACGGACCCTTAACTATGGCTACACCTTC

size: -
J: TRBJ2-7
D: -
length: 13
V: TRBV27
CDR3: CASRKENSYEQYF
DNA: TGTGCCAGCCGCAAGGAGAACTCCTACGAGCAGTACTTC

size: -
J: TRBJ2-2
D: TRBD1
length: 14
V: TRBV24-1
CDR3: CATNRGQNTGELFF
DNA: TGTGCCACCAACAGGGGGCAGAACACCGGGGAGCTGTTTTTT

size: -
J: TRBJ1-2
D: TRBD1
length: 12
V: TRBV2
CDR3: CASSTGGDGYTF
DNA: TGTGCCAGCAGCACAGGGGGCGACGGCTACACCTTC

size: -
J: TRBJ2-1
D: TRBD2
length: 12
V: TRBV4-2
CDR3: CASSQGVGRRLF
DNA: TGTGCCAGCAGCCAAGGGGTCGGGAGGCGTCTCTTC

size: -
J: TRBJ2-7
D: TRBD1
length: 17
V: TRBV3-1/TRBV3-2
CDR3: CASSQDFSGTGWSEQYF
DNA: TGTGCCAGCAGCCAAGATTTCTCCGGGACAGGGTGGAGCGAGCAGTACTTC